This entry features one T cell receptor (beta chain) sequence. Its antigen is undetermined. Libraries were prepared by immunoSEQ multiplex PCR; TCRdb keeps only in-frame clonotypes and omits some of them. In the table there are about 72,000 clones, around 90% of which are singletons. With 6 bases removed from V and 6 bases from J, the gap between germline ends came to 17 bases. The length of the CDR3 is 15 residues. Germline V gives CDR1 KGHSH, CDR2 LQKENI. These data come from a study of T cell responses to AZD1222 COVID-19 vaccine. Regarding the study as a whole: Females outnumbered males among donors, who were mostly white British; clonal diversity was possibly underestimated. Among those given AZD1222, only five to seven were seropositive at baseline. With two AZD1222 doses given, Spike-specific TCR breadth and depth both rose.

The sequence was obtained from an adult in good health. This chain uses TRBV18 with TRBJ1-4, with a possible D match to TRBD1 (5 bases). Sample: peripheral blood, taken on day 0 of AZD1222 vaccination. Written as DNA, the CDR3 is TGTGCCAGCTCGCCCGGGACTCTAGAAGATGAAAAACTGTTTTTT. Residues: CASSPGTLEDEKLFF.